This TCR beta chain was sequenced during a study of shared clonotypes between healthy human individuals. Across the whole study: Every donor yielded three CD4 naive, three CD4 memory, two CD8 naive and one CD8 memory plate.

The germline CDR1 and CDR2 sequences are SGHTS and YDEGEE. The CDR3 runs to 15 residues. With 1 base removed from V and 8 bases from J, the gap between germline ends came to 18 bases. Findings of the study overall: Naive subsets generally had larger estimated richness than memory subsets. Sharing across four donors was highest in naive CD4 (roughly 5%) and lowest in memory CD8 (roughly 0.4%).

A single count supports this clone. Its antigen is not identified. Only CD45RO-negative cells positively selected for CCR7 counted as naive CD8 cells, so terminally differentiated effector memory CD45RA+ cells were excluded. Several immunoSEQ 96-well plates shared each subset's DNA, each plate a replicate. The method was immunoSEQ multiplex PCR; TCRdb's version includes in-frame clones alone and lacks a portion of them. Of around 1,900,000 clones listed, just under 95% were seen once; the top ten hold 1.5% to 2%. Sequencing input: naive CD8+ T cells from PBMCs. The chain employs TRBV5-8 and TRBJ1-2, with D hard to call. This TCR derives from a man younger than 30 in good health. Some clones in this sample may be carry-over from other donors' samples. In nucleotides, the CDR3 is TGTGCCAGCAGCTTGCCCGCGGTCTATGGTGACGGCTACACCTTC. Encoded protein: CASSLPAVYGDGYTF.